This T cell receptor beta chain stems from a study of CD8 T cells in Susac syndrome. Regarding the study as a whole: The authors acknowledged that the study's TCR sequencing and HLA analysis involved relatively few individuals.

Random hexamers served to reverse transcribe roughly 0.45 to 1 ug RNA. TCR beta CDR3 was amplified by immunoSEQ covering 54 Vbeta and 13 Jbeta. One entry per CDR3 protein, called by TCRdb with MiXCR from the immunoSEQ multiplex PCR reads. The data hold over 300,000 distinct CDR3 sequences, with 92% observed a single time. As to this clonotype: The antigen remains unidentified.

The authors negatively isolated CD8+ and CD4+ T cells and FACS-enriched TEMRA cells. The TCR originated in a human donor with multiple sclerosis. The specimen sequenced was CD4+ T cells from PBMCs.

The CDR3, as DNA: TGTGCCAGCAGCTTACGCCCGGGACAGGGTCCGGACACCTTC. Translation gives CASSLRPGQGPDTF. The J gene is TRBJ1-2, the V gene TRBV7-9, with TRBD1 identical over 9 bases. CDR3 length equals 14 residues. Looked up from germline, CDR1 is SEHNR and CDR2 is FQNEAQ (reference sequence). V lost 2 bases and J lost 12; bases outside the gene matches: 10.